Each of the 30 T cell receptor beta chains below was sequenced from the same sample in a study of regulatory and conventional T cells in RAG deficiency (dated by TCRdb to 2017 to 2019). Library generation was performed with the immunoSEQ multiplex PCR assay. Held by TCRdb, this immuneACCESS table contains in-frame sequences only and omits some clones. Under half of the omission traces to an unresolved V gene where checked; the cause of the rest is unknown. The sample table lists around 30,000 clones, around 89% of them with a count of one. The top ten hold approximately 13% of the sample. The same sample was also studied in work on regulatory T cells. As that second paper reports: In the multiplex PCR, 52 forward TRBV primers and 13 reverse TRBJ primers were used, and assay-based and computational corrections were applied for amplification bias.

Sample: CD8+ T cells sorted from blood. These TCRs come from a human donor in good health.

The chain recombines TRBV7-6 with TRBJ1-3, with D maybe TRBD1 (6 bases). V gave up 5 bases and J gave up 0 bases, with 11 bases separating them. CDR1 and CDR2 (germline): SGHVS, FNYEAQ. The CDR3 runs to 15 residues. The CDR3 DNA reads TGTGCCAGCAGCCTAGGACAGTCCTCTGGAAACACCATATATTTT. This gives the protein CASSLGQSSGNTIYF.

V and J are TRBV7-9 and TRBJ2-3; D is perhaps TRBD2 (5 bases). The CDR3 is made up of 14 amino acids. From germline, CDR1 is SEHNR and CDR2 FQNEAQ (reference sequence). V lost 5 bases, J lost 4 bases, and 13 bases lay in between. This CDR3 reads CASSQPGISDTQYF. CDR3 sequence (DNA): TGTGCCAGCAGCCAGCCCGGGATATCAGATACGCAGTATTTT.

This sequence joins TRBV11-2 and TRBJ2-1, with 8 positions matching TRBD2. The trim removed 5 bases at V and 3 bases at J, leaving 6 bases unmatched. The CDR3 has 15 residues. Germline V CDR1 and CDR2: SGHAT, FQNNGV. DNA for the CDR3: TGTGCCAGCAGCGCCGGGACTAGAAGCTACAATGAGCAGTTCTTC. It codes for CASSAGTRSYNEQFF.

This clone was counted only a few times. The chain has TRBV29-1 and TRBJ2-1, with TRBD2 identical over 8 bases. Germline V gene lookup returns CDR1 SQVTM and CDR2 ANQGSEA. V trimming: 4 bases; J trimming: 3 bases; junction bases outside the gene matches: 5. The CDR3 is 14 amino acids. The DNA for the CDR3 is TGCAGCGTTGCTTCAGCGGGGGACTACAATGAGCAGTTCTTC. This codes for CSVASAGDYNEQFF.

For the CDR3, the DNA is TGTGCCAGCAGCCAAACCCTCGGACTTAGCTACGAGCAGTACTTC. Protein product: CASSQTLGLSYEQYF. This chain joins TRBV4-2 and TRBJ2-7, with D possibly matching TRBD2 (5 bases). CDR3 size: 15 residues. The germline V and J ends were trimmed by 2 bases and 3 bases, with 14 bases remaining between them. Germline lookup yields CDR1 LGHNA and CDR2 YNFKEQ.

As regards this clone: One end of the junction is discordant with germline, which a read error may explain. This sequence joins TRBV25-1 and TRBJ2-2, with a weak D call TRBD2 (5 bases). The germline gives CDR1 MGHDK, CDR2 SYGVNS. The CDR3 has 13 residues. DNA of the CDR3: TGTGCCAGCAGTGGACCTAACACCGGGGAGCTGCTTTTT. Amino acid sequence: CASSGPNTGELLF.

The rearrangement uses TRBV7-6 and TRBJ2-1; TRBD2 matches at 10 bases. The germline V gene has CDR1 SGHVS and CDR2 FNYEAQ. This CDR3 has 13 residues. Germline trimming cut 8 bases from V and 4 bases from J; bases unmatched to any gene: 2. In nucleotides, the CDR3 is TGTGCCAGCCAGCGGGAGGGGTACAATGAGCAGTTCTTC. Protein sequence: CASQREGYNEQFF.

The chain has TRBV2 and TRBJ1-1; 10 nucleotides agree with TRBD1. The CDR3 has 16 residues. Germline V CDR1 and CDR2: SNHLY, FYNNEI. Losses at the gene ends were 9 bases for V and 5 bases for J; bases not matched to a gene: 15. CDR3 protein: CASSARRDRGRTEAFF. The DNA of the CDR3 is TGTGCCAGTTCCGCAAGACGGGACAGGGGTAGGACTGAAGCTTTCTTT. Variable domain in full (rest from reference TRBV2 and TRBJ1-1): EPEVTQTPSHQVTQMGQEVILRCVPISNHLYFYWYRQILGQKVEFLVSFYNNEISEKSEIFDDQFSVERPDGSNFTLKIRSTKLEDSAMYFCASSARRDRGRTEAFFGQGTRLTVV.

The chain employs TRBV6-5 and TRBJ1-2, with D possibly TRBD1 on 5 matching bases. In germline, CDR1 is MNHEY, CDR2 SVGAGI. This CDR3 has 13 amino acids. The ends were cut back, 2 bases at V and 3 bases at J, with 7 bases in the middle. Here the CDR3 reads CASSYGGDYGYTF. Written as DNA, the CDR3 is TGTGCCAGCAGTTACGGGGGTGACTATGGCTACACCTTC.

This clone was seen only once. V usage is TRBV29-1 and J usage is TRBJ1-1; the match to TRBD1 covers 7 bases. The CDR3 runs to 13 residues. In germline, CDR1 is SQVTM, CDR2 ANQGSEA. Losses at the gene ends were 7 bases for V and 5 bases for J; bases not matched to a gene: 10. The CDR3 bases are TGCAGCGGCGGAGGGGGCGCTGAAACTGAAGCTTTCTTT. It codes for CSGGGGAETEAFF.

The chain joins TRBV10-2 to TRBJ2-7; 9 bases map to TRBD2. The germline gives CDR1 WSHSY, CDR2 SAAADI. V lost 4 bases and J lost 4; bases outside the gene matches: 5. The CDR3 is 14 amino acids. CDR3: CASSAGTSMYEQYF. DNA of the CDR3: TGCGCCAGCAGTGCCGGGACTAGCATGTACGAGCAGTACTTC.

This clone showed up just once. This chain links TRBV19 with TRBJ1-1; D unclear. The CDR3 spans 12 residues. Germline values: CDR1 LNHDA, CDR2 SQIVND (reference sequence). V lost 4 bases and J lost 4, with 7 bases in between. The CDR3 nucleotides are TGTGCCAGTAGTAATGGCGTCACTGAAGCTTTCTTT. Its translation is CASSNGVTEAFF.

This chain uses TRBV4-1 with TRBJ1-5, with D possibly TRBD1 on 5 matching bases. The germline gives CDR1 MGHRA, CDR2 YSYEKL. V lost 1 base and J 2 bases, leaving 6 bases between the germline ends. CDR3 size: 14 residues. The CDR3 region is CASSQVQGNQPQHF. CDR3 DNA: TGCGCCAGCAGCCAAGTACAGGGCAATCAGCCCCAGCATTTT.

The chain carries TRBV5-1 and TRBJ2-1; 13 bases are a match to TRBD2. The CDR3 spans 14 residues. J was trimmed by 10 bases and V by 4 bases; bases with no gene match: 5. CDR1 SGHRS and CDR2 YFSETQ come from the germline V gene. The CDR3 spells CASSPMTSGREQFF. Written as DNA, the CDR3 is TGCGCCAGCAGCCCTATGACTAGCGGGAGGGAGCAGTTCTTC.

This chain links TRBV25-1 with TRBJ1-2; a weak D match, TRBD1 (5 bases). Trimming removed 3 bases from V and 8 bases from J, with 22 bases in between. The CDR3 loop spans 16 amino acids. CDR1 and CDR2 from the germline V gene are MGHDK and SYGVNS. CDR3 amino acids: CASSDGGVPSSRGYTF. Here the CDR3 DNA reads TGTGCCAGCAGTGACGGAGGGGTTCCCTCTTCTAGAGGCTACACCTTC.

The chain couples TRBV6-1 to TRBJ2-7; 7 bases align to TRBD1. V shed 6 bases, J shed 2 bases, and the junction held 7 bases outside the gene matches. CDR1 is MNHNS, CDR2 SASEGT, per germline. The CDR3 has 14 amino acids. The CDR3 DNA sequence: TGTGCCAGCAGCTCGGACAGGTTCCCCTACGAGCAGTACTTC. Its translation is CASSSDRFPYEQYF.

The chain combines TRBV5-1 with TRBJ2-3, with 8 bases identical to TRBD1. V dropped 0 bases and J dropped 1; count of bases not matched to a gene: 4. The CDR3 is made up of 16 amino acids. Looked up from germline, CDR1 is SGHRS and CDR2 is YFSETQ. The CDR3 DNA reads TGCGCCAGCAGCTTGGGACAGGGGTTGGGCACAGATACGCAGTATTTT. Amino acids: CASSLGQGLGTDTQYF.

The CDR3 here is CASSPRVGLQIYEQYF. The CDR3 DNA is TGTGCCAGCAGCCCCAGGGTCGGACTACAAATATACGAGCAGTACTTC. The chain has TRBV9 and TRBJ2-5, with a weak D call TRBD2 (6 bases). The DNA end favors TRBJ2-7, so the J call may be wrong. The CDR3 totals 16 residues. Germline V lookup: CDR1 SGDLS, CDR2 YYNGEE.

The V call is TRBV5-1, the J call TRBJ1-1; 8 nucleotides match TRBD1. CDR3 length: 14 residues. V was clipped by 0 bases and J by 5 bases; unmatched bases: 3. Germline CDR1 and CDR2: SGHRS and YFSETQ. Here the CDR3 reads CASSLEDRDTEAFF. DNA of the CDR3: TGCGCCAGCAGCTTGGAGGACAGGGATACTGAAGCTTTCTTT.

This sequence joins TRBV6-5 and TRBJ1-4; no firm D call. V lost 6 bases and J 0 bases, leaving 11 bases between the germline ends. This CDR3 is built from 15 residues. Per the germline V gene, CDR1 is MNHEY and CDR2 is SVGAGI. The CDR3 DNA reads TGTGCCAGCAGAGCAGGCCCAGCAACTAATGAAAAACTGTTTTTT. Translation: CASRAGPATNEKLFF.

The chain combines TRBV28 with TRBJ1-2; weak D call: TRBD1 (6 bases). Germline CDR1 is MDHEN and CDR2 is SYDVKM. CDR3 size: 13 residues. With 4 bases removed from V and 5 bases from J, the gap between germline ends came to 11 bases. CDR3 region: CASSWEGGYGYTF. The DNA for the CDR3 is TGTGCCAGCAGTTGGGAGGGGGGATATGGCTACACCTTC.

V usage is TRBV5-6 and J usage is TRBJ2-7; the match to TRBD1 covers 7 bases. Trimming at V came to 1 base and at J to 0 bases, leaving 7 bases not matched to a gene. Germline CDR1 reads SGHDT; CDR2 reads YYEEEE. The CDR3 has 16 amino acids. CDR3 amino acids: CASSLPGTASSYEQYF. The CDR3 bases are TGTGCCAGCAGCTTGCCGGGGACAGCCAGCTCCTACGAGCAGTACTTC.

The rearrangement joins TRBV9 to TRBJ1-6; unclear D gene. Germline-derived CDR1 and CDR2 are SGDLS and YYNGEE. The V end lost 1 base, the J end lost 7 bases, and 9 bases lay between the germline ends. This CDR3 has 14 residues. The CDR3 nucleotides are TGTGCCAGCAGCGTAACTGGGGAAAATTCACCCCTCCACTTT. Protein sequence: CASSVTGENSPLHF.

The chain's CDR3 is CASSPSDRGQPQHF. The CDR3 bases are TGTGCCAGCAGCCCATCCGACAGGGGACAGCCCCAGCATTTT. The chain is built from TRBV6-5 and TRBJ1-5; 8 positions agree with TRBD1. Germline V lookup: CDR1 MNHEY, CDR2 SVGAGI. The CDR3 consists of 14 residues. The V segment lost 6 bases and the J segment 7 bases; nucleotides outside the gene matches: 8.

The chain employs TRBV2 and TRBJ1-5, with 10 positions matching TRBD1. V dropped 4 bases and J dropped 5; count of bases not matched to a gene: 8. CDR1 and CDR2 (germline): SNHLY, FYNNEI. The CDR3 is 16 residues long. In DNA, the CDR3 is TGTGCCAGCAGTGGTCGACAGGGGGCGTCGTATCAGCCCCAGCATTTT. Translated: CASSGRQGASYQPQHF.

The chain couples TRBV20-1 to TRBJ1-1; a possible D gene is TRBD1 (6 bases). Trimming took off 3 bases at V and 11 bases at J, with 13 bases between the two ends. CDR3 size: 11 residues. CDR1 DFQATT and CDR2 SNEGSKA come from the germline V gene (reference sequence). CDR3 nucleotides: TGCAGTGCTAGTGGGCCCCAGGGGGCTTTCTTT. Translation gives CSASGPQGAFF.

The gene calls are TRBV7-6 and TRBJ2-1; the D call may be TRBD1 or TRBD2 (5 bases each). The CDR3 runs 15 residues. Germline CDR1 is SGHVS and CDR2 is FNYEAQ. The V end lost 5 bases, the J end lost 0 bases, and 11 bases lay between the germline ends. The CDR3 here is CASSPGAGSYNEQFF. The CDR3 coding sequence is TGTGCCAGCAGCCCCGGGGCTGGCTCCTACAATGAGCAGTTCTTC.

The genes are TRBV5-6 and TRBJ1-2, with D maybe TRBD1 (5 bases). CDR1 is SGHDT, CDR2 YYEEEE, per germline. V gave up 1 base and J gave up 3 bases, with 13 bases separating them. The CDR3 is 15 residues long. The CDR3 nucleotides read TGTGCCAGCAGCTTGTTAGAGGGGACGCACTATGGCTACACCTTC. Encoded protein: CASSLLEGTHYGYTF.

The chain is built from TRBV9 and TRBJ2-3; D gene unclear. Trimming left V 4 bases short and J 0 bases short, with 12 bases between. CDR3 length: 15 amino acids. Per germline, CDR1 SGDLS and CDR2 YYNGEE. The CDR3 region is CASSPRRASTDTQYF. The CDR3 DNA sequence: TGTGCCAGCAGCCCCCGCCGAGCTAGCACAGATACGCAGTATTTT.

This chain links TRBV30 with TRBJ2-7; 7 nucleotides align to TRBD2. V lost 1 base and J lost 10; bases outside the gene matches: 4. Germline CDR1 reads GTSNPN; CDR2 reads SVGIG (reference sequence). This CDR3 spans 11 amino acids. DNA for the CDR3: TGTGCCTGGAGTGGGGGGGGTGCTCAGTACTTC. Its protein product is CAWSGGGAQYF.